This T cell receptor beta chain was profiled in a study of blood T cell repertoires in COVID-19 (dated by TCRdb to the early 2020s). At the level of the whole study: The collaborator samples originated in the United States, Italy and Spain and spanned the acute and convalescent phases of COVID-19. Subjects who had been exposed to COVID-19, were actively infected with it, or had recovered from it provided the deeply sampled blood TCRbeta repertoires that made up the dataset. Nearly every sample came with metadata listing a de-identified subject ID, COVID-19 status, age in years and sex. Samples were obtained from the ongoing ImmuneRACE study (first 160 participants) and from about 1,300 subjects provided by 6 global collaborators. HLA class I and class II types, where available, came from metadata supplied by the sample provider rather than from assay-based typing. The material from the prospective study consisted of cDNA or gDNA derived from T cells, B-cell-depleted T cells, or PBMCs. The repertoires were made available in a free public database intended to serve as a resource for research on the immune response to SARS-CoV-2. Beyond this particular receptor, the publication reports: The quantity of clinical and demographic metadata differed by source and by participant and was supplied without curation.

The immunoSEQ Assay, a bias-controlled multiplex PCR, was used to amplify TCRbeta CDR3 regions from genomic DNA. As for the original processing: Nucleated cell counts per sample were estimated from amplification of reference gene primers within the assay. To quantify the absolute abundance of each unique TCRbeta CDR3 rearrangement, sequence reads were collapsed and filtered. For each sample, productive Simpson clonality was calculated by taking the square root of Simpson's diversity index across productive rearrangements. TCRdb obtained this table from immuneACCESS and retained in-frame rearrangements with V and J assigned. These tables miss some clones; where compared with another copy, unresolved V genes account for less than half of the shortfall, and the remainder is unexplained. V and J calls and clone size are as listed in that table; D and trimming were resolved from the DNA. Across this sample there are some 100,000 clones, with around two thirds seen only once. Of the sample, 3.5% to 4% is held by the ten largest clones.

One collaborating source in Seattle enrolled patients during active infection and followed them longitudinally through the course of disease. Whole blood was collected in K2EDTA tubes by collaborating institutions according to the institutions' own protocols. For TCRbeta analysis, collaborators shipped samples in one of three forms: frozen whole blood, isolated PBMCs, or DNA extracted from either of those sample types. The CDR3, from cysteine to phenylalanine, totals 16 residues. The sequence is cut down to CDR3 DNA, 48 bases in frame from base 1. The germline V gene (reference sequence) provides CDR1 GTSNPN and CDR2 SVGIG. The germline V and J ends show losses of 3 bases and 2 bases respectively, and no gene match explains 12 bases of the junction. Details on this clone: Its antigen has not been determined. Base-call qualities are not available, and no considerably larger clone is one nucleotide away.

The sequenced sample consisted of peripheral blood. The clonotype was recovered from a man in his sixties or seventies with COVID-19, enrolled during active disease. In this chain, TRBV30 is recombined with TRBJ1-2; TRBD1 lines up with 7 middle nucleotides. The CDR3 has the sequence CAWRKRGQGRNYGYTF. The DNA sequence reads TGTGCCTGGAGGAAAAGGGGGCAGGGGAGGAACTATGGCTACACCTTC.